These 15 T cell receptor beta chains originate from one sample sequenced in a study of cytomegalovirus exposure and HLA in healthy donors (dated by TCRdb to about 2017). Library creation used the immunoSEQ multiplex PCR assay. TCRdb retrieved this table from immuneACCESS and kept in-frame rearrangements only. Not all clones are present; in checked studies, unresolved V genes account for under half, and no reason is known for the remainder. The sample profile shows approximately 220,000 clones; about nine tenths of them were found once. The ten most abundant clones make up more than 1% of the sample. The specimen sequenced was PBMCs. Every receptor here comes from a young woman in good health and CMV-seronegative.

The chain joins TRBV27 to TRBJ1-2; TRBD1 aligns across 8 bases. Germline V CDR1 and CDR2: MNHEY, SMNVEV (reference sequence). With 0 bases clipped from V and 7 bases from J, the junction kept 4 bases outside the gene matches. The CDR3 has 14 amino acids. CDR3 in amino acids: CASSLSPQGGGYTF. For the CDR3, the DNA is TGTGCCAGCAGTTTATCGCCACAGGGGGGTGGCTACACCTTC.

The rearrangement uses TRBV6-1 and TRBJ2-5, with 9 positions matching TRBD2. Unmatched junction bases numbered 13, after V lost 2 bases and J lost 9 bases. The CDR3 loop spans 16 amino acids. In germline, CDR1 is MNHNS, CDR2 SASEGT. The CDR3: CASSEIRPSGIAAQYF. The DNA of the CDR3 is TGTGCCAGCAGTGAAATTAGGCCTAGCGGGATCGCGGCCCAGTACTTC.

This chain connects TRBV9 to TRBJ2-5; 7 nucleotides align to TRBD1. Germline CDR1 reads SGDLS; CDR2 reads YYNGEE. CDR3 length: 15 residues. Unmatched junction bases numbered 5, after V lost 2 bases and J lost 1 base. CDR3 region: CASSVFRDSQETQYF. Here the CDR3 DNA reads TGTGCCAGCAGCGTTTTCCGGGACAGCCAAGAGACCCAGTACTTC.

V gene TRBV9 combines with J gene TRBJ2-7; D is ambiguous. Looked up from germline, CDR1 is SGDLS and CDR2 is YYNGEE. Between the trimmed V and J ends, which lost 0 bases and 10 bases, there was a span of 14 bases. The CDR3 runs 13 residues. CDR3 nucleotides: TGTGCCAGCAGCGTAGATTCAAGTCCTATTCAGTACTTC. This sequence encodes CASSVDSSPIQYF. Together with reference TRBV9 and TRBJ2-7, the CDR3 gives the full variable domain: DSGVTQTPKHLITATGQRVTLRCSPRSGDLSVYWYQQSLDQGLQFLIQYYNGEERAKGNILERFSAQQFPDLHSELNLSSLELGDSALYFCASSVDSSPIQYFGPGTRLTVT.

Here the CDR3 reads CASSYERDSYGYTF. As DNA, the CDR3 is TGTGCCAGCAGTTACGAACGGGACAGCTATGGCTACACCTTC. V gene TRBV6-5 combines with J gene TRBJ1-2, with 7 bases lining up with TRBD1. V gave up 2 bases and J gave up 4 bases; unmatched junction bases: 4. The CDR3 consists of 14 residues. Germline V gives CDR1 MNHEY, CDR2 SVGAGI.

The V call is TRBV6-5, the J call TRBJ1-2; 7 nucleotides line up with TRBD1. The V gene's germline CDR1 is MNHEY and CDR2 SVGAGI. This CDR3 region has 14 residues. V shed 3 bases and J 4 bases; nucleotides not matched to a gene: 5. In DNA, the CDR3 is TGTGCCAGCAGTTATGCCAGGGGGAGCTATGGCTACACCTTC. It translates to CASSYARGSYGYTF.

This rearrangement joins TRBV6-1 to TRBJ2-3, with TRBD1 as a possible D gene (6 bases). The CDR3 runs 12 residues. V gave up 7 bases and J gave up 1 base, with 6 bases separating them. Germline V gene sequence: CDR1 MNHNS, CDR2 SASEGT. The CDR3 sequence: CASNRGTDTQYF. CDR3 DNA sequence: TGTGCCAGCAACAGGGGCACAGATACGCAGTATTTT.

The chain links TRBV5-1 to TRBJ2-5, with 7 bases lining up with TRBD1. The junction had 2 bases not matched to a gene; V was cut back by 4 bases and J by 2 bases. Germline CDR1 SGHRS, CDR2 YFSETQ. CDR3 length: 13 amino acids. CDR3 region: CASSVQGQETQYF. The DNA of the CDR3 is TGCGCCAGCAGCGTACAGGGGCAAGAGACCCAGTACTTC.

This sequence joins TRBV11-1 and TRBJ2-3; 13 bases match TRBD2. Germline V gives CDR1 SGHAT, CDR2 FQDESV (reference sequence). This CDR3 has 19 amino acids. With 3 bases clipped from V and 0 bases from J, the junction kept 9 bases outside the gene matches. Here the CDR3 DNA reads TGTGCCAGCAGCTTCGGGGGACCGGGACTAGCGGGAAGCACAGATACGCAGTATTTT. Amino acid sequence: CASSFGGPGLAGSTDTQYF.

This clone was counted once. This sequence joins TRBV30 and TRBJ2-5; unclear D gene. This CDR3 spans 12 amino acids. CDR1 and CDR2 from the germline V gene are GTSNPN and SVGIG (reference sequence). V was pared by 5 bases and J by 5 bases, with 12 bases between. In nucleotides, the CDR3 is TGTGCCTGGGAGGCTACTTCGGAGACCCAGTACTTC. This encodes CAWEATSETQYF.

The V gene is TRBV13, the J gene TRBJ2-7; 8 nucleotides agree with TRBD1. Per the germline V gene, CDR1 is PRHDT and CDR2 is FYEKMQ (reference sequence). The CDR3 consists of 17 residues. V shed 0 bases and J 5 bases; nucleotides not matched to a gene: 12. This chain's CDR3 is CASSLGRGTGSPHEQYF. The CDR3 DNA reads TGTGCCAGCAGCTTAGGCCGAGGGACAGGCTCCCCCCACGAGCAGTACTTC. The variable domain in full, completed from reference TRBV13 and TRBJ2-7, reads AAGVIQSPRHLIKEKRETATLKCYPIPRHDTVYWYQQGPGQDPQFLISFYEKMQSDKGSIPDRFSAQQFSDYHSELNMSSLELGDSALYFCASSLGRGTGSPHEQYFGPGTRLTVT.

The CDR3 bases are TGTGCCAGCACCATACTAGGCCGGGGCAATGAGCAGTTCTTC. Translated, it gives CASTILGRGNEQFF. This chain links TRBV27 with TRBJ2-1; D perhaps matches TRBD2 (5 bases). CDR1 is MNHEY, CDR2 SMNVEV, per germline (reference sequence). The CDR3 is 14 residues long. With 7 bases removed from V and 6 bases from J, the gap between germline ends came to 16 bases.

The rearrangement joins TRBV27 to TRBJ2-3, with D perhaps matching TRBD1 (6 bases). There are 16 residues in the CDR3. V lost 5 bases and J lost 8, with 23 bases in between. Germline V gene lookup returns CDR1 MNHEY and CDR2 SMNVEV (reference sequence). In DNA, the CDR3 is TGTGCCAGCAGTCTCCGTGGGACATTATCAAAGGGTACGCAGTATTTT. Its protein is CASSLRGTLSKGTQYF.

The CDR3 bases are TGTGCCAGCAGTTACGGGTCAGACAGGGGACAAAACTATGGCTACACCTTC. It codes for CASSYGSDRGQNYGYTF. This chain connects TRBV6-7 to TRBJ1-2, with 8 positions matching TRBD1. TRBV6-7 is an ORF; its function is uncertain. This CDR3 comprises 17 residues. The trim removed 2 bases at V and 2 bases at J, leaving 10 bases unmatched.

The rearrangement links TRBV18 to TRBJ2-1; 7 positions match TRBD2. Trimming at V came to 3 bases and at J to 2 bases, leaving 7 bases not matched to a gene. The CDR3 is 16 amino acids. Germline V gives CDR1 KGHSH, CDR2 LQKENI. The CDR3 DNA sequence: TGTGCCAGCTCACCTCAAGCGGGGTTTACCTACAATGAGCAGTTCTTC. Translation: CASSPQAGFTYNEQFF.